A selection of T cell receptor beta chains follows, all from one sample in a study of blood T cell repertoires in COVID-19. Method: immunoSEQ multiplex PCR; TCRdb's copy keeps in-frame clones and lacks some. This sample has around 250,000 clones; roughly 83% occur once, and the top ten carry roughly 6.2%. The sample taken for sequencing was peripheral blood. Receptors originate from a woman of 80 years or more with COVID-19, enrolled during active disease. CDR3s include the opening cysteine and the closing phenylalanine or tryptophan. The order of the fields is J gene, V gene, clone size, D gene, CDR3 protein, CDR3 DNA. A D gene is named only where the DNA matches it firmly. The size entry is marked missing in some rows and otherwise reads once, few, many or a size class.

>TRBJ1-2|TRBV6-5|NA|NA
CASTEAAGFDYGYTF
TGTGCCAGCACCGAGGCGGCGGGGTTCGACTATGGCTACACCTTC
>TRBJ1-5|TRBV7-6|few|NA
CASSLGPQDNQPQHF
TGTGCCAGCAGCTTAGGTCCCCAGGACAATCAGCCCCAGCATTTT
>TRBJ1-2|TRBV29-1|NA|TRBD1
CSVSGGPNYGYTF
TGCAGCGTTTCAGGGGGTCCTAACTATGGCTACACCTTC
>TRBJ2-5|TRBV9|once|NA
CASSLAIQETQYF
TGTGCCAGCAGCTTGGCAATCCAAGAGACCCAGTACTTC
>TRBJ2-1|TRBV18|NA|NA
CASSPQVNEQFF
TGTGCCAGCTCACCCCAGGTTAATGAGCAGTTCTTC
>TRBJ1-1|TRBV5-1|NA|TRBD1
CASSPGDREEVFF
TGCGCCAGCAGCCCCGGTGACAGGGAAGAGGTTTTCTTT
>TRBJ2-5|TRBV9|NA|TRBD2
CASSALSSGGPGETQYF
TGTGCCAGCAGCGCCCTCTCTAGCGGGGGGCCAGGGGAGACCCAGTACTTC
>TRBJ2-7|TRBV27|NA|NA
CASSLRGSYEQYF
TGTGCCAGCAGTTTGCGGGGATCCTACGAGCAGTACTTC
>TRBJ2-7|TRBV4-1|NA|TRBD2
CASSHGRGETAGDEQYF
TGCGCCAGCAGCCACGGGAGGGGGGAAACCGCAGGGGACGAGCAGTACTTC
>TRBJ2-3|TRBV7-2|once|TRBD2
CASSLLPRASGVNTDTQYF
TGTGCCAGCAGCCTCCTTCCAAGGGCTAGCGGGGTAAACACAGATACGCAGTATTTT
>TRBJ1-2|TRBV28|NA|NA
CASSSPGTTAYYGYTF
TGTGCCAGCAGTTCCCCCGGGACAACGGCTTACTATGGCTACACCTTC
>TRBJ2-3|TRBV18|NA|TRBD1
CASSPGIVGGLTQYF
TGTGCCAGCTCACCAGGGATTGTAGGGGGCCTTACGCAGTATTTT
>TRBJ2-2|TRBV3-1/TRBV3-2|NA|NA
CASSQIRVPLYAGELFF
TGTGCCAGCAGCCAAATTCGCGTGCCGCTGTACGCCGGGGAGCTGTTTTTT
>TRBJ2-6|TRBV9|NA|TRBD1
CASSAQGYGANVLTF
TGTGCCAGCAGCGCACAGGGGTATGGGGCCAACGTCCTGACTTTC
>TRBJ1-1|TRBV29-1|NA|NA
CSAWGGSNTEAFF
TGCAGCGCCTGGGGAGGCTCGAACACTGAAGCTTTCTTT
>TRBJ2-5|TRBV7-2|NA|NA
CASSSSLETQYF
TGTGCCAGCAGCTCGAGTCTGGAGACCCAGTACTTC
>TRBJ2-5|TRBV11-1|NA|NA
CASSLAAASKETQYF
TGTGCCAGCAGCCTTGCGGCGGCCTCTAAAGAGACCCAGTACTTC
>TRBJ2-5|TRBV7-2|NA|NA
CASSLGAVETQYF
TGTGCCAGCAGCTTAGGGGCAGTAGAGACCCAGTACTTC
>TRBJ2-3|TRBV19|few|NA
CASSISPSVDKQYF
TGTGCCAGTAGTATAAGCCCCAGCGTCGATAAGCAGTATTTT
>TRBJ1-1|TRBV29-1|once|NA
CSVGRTENTEAFF
TGCAGCGTTGGAAGGACAGAGAACACTGAAGCTTTCTTT
>TRBJ1-1|TRBV27|few|NA
CASSPQGPGEAFF
TGTGCCAGCAGTCCCCAGGGGCCGGGTGAAGCTTTCTTT
>TRBJ1-4|TRBV19|NA|TRBD1
CASRTGAVRWNEKLFF
TGTGCCAGCCGGACAGGGGCGGTTCGGTGGAATGAAAAACTGTTTTTT
>TRBJ1-6|TRBV5-1|NA|NA
CASSPAVGASPLHF
TGCGCCAGCAGCCCTGCGGTGGGGGCGTCACCCCTCCACTTT